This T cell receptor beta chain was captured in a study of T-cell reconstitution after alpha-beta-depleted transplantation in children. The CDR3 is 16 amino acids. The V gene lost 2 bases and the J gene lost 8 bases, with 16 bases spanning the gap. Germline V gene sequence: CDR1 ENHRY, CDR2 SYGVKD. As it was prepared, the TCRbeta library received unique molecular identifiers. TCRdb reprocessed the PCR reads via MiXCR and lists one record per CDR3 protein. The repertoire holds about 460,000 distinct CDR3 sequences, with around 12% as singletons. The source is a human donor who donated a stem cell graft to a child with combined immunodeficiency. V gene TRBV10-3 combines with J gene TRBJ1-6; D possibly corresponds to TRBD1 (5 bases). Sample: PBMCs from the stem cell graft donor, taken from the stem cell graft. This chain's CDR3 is CAISERQGQADSPLHF. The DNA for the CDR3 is TGTGCCATCAGTGAGAGGCAGGGTCAGGCTGATTCACCCCTCCACTTT.